These 15 T cell receptor beta chains were all obtained from the same sample, sequenced in a study of T cells after yellow fever vaccination. Each CDR3 protein gets one entry after TCRdb re-called the 5' RACE reads with MiXCR. This table holds 140,000 to 150,000 distinct CDR3 sequences, more than 6.5% found once. Sample: CD4+ T cells sorted from PBMCs, taken 10 days after the yellow fever booster vaccination. These receptors all come from a man aged 30-40 years who received the YFV17D yellow fever vaccine.

As to this clonotype: A read error may explain this, as a much larger clone is one base away. This chain connects TRBV5-6 to TRBJ2-4; possible D gene TRBD1, 5 bases. Germline CDR1 reads SGHDT; CDR2 reads YYEEEE. Trimming stripped 4 bases from V and 8 bases from J, with 19 bases between. CDR3 length: 15 amino acids. The CDR3 DNA is TGTGCCAGCAGCCCGACTGCCGGTCCCAGGGACATTCAGTACTTC. Amino acids: CASSPTAGPRDIQYF.

This clonotype occurred many times. The chain couples TRBV6-5 to TRBJ1-1; D possibly corresponds to TRBD1 (5 bases). Between the trimmed V and J ends, which lost 4 bases and 1 base, there was a span of 10 bases. From germline, CDR1 is MNHEY and CDR2 SVGAGI. The CDR3 is made up of 14 amino acids. CDR3 sequence reads: CASSWGRKNTEAFF. CDR3 nucleotides: TGTGCCAGCAGTTGGGGCAGGAAGAACACTGAAGCTTTCTTT.

The CDR3 is CASSSAGISGTSGRSVDTQYF. The CDR3 DNA follows: TGTGCCAGCAGTTCAGCCGGAATCTCCGGGACTAGCGGGAGATCAGTAGATACGCAGTATTTT. The chain joins TRBV12-3 or TRBV12-4 to TRBJ2-3; TRBD2 matches 14 bases. This CDR3 is 21 amino acids long. With V trimmed by 4 bases and J by 5 bases, 20 bases remained unmatched.

The chain has TRBV7-2 and TRBJ2-7; 7 nucleotides agree with TRBD2. Unmatched junction bases numbered 9, after V lost 8 bases and J lost 5 bases. The CDR3 runs to 13 residues. Germline V gene data show CDR1 as SGHTA and CDR2 as FQGNSA. Here the CDR3 DNA reads TGTGCCAGCCGGCTGCGGGAGACCGACGAGCAGTACTTC. Translated: CASRLRETDEQYF. Together with reference TRBV7-2 and TRBJ2-7, the CDR3 gives the full variable domain: GAGVSQSPSNKVTEKGKDVELRCDPISGHTALYWYRQSLGQGLEFLIYFQGNSAPDKSGLPSDRFSAERTGGSVSTLTIQRTQQEDSAVYLCASRLRETDEQYFGPGTRLTVT.

The rearrangement joins TRBV15 to TRBJ1-6; D uncertain. Germline assignment: CDR1 LNHNV and CDR2 YYDKDF (reference sequence). Trimming removed 5 bases at V and 8 bases at J, with 7 bases between. CDR3 size: 12 residues. The CDR3 sequence is CATSSRDSPLHF. The CDR3 DNA is TGTGCCACCAGCTCCCGTGATTCACCCCTCCACTTT.

This clonotype was counted many times. The CDR3 DNA follows: TGTGCCAGCAGAATACCTAACTATGGCTACACCTTC. It yields the protein CASRIPNYGYTF. The chain uses TRBV6-2 or TRBV6-3 and TRBJ1-2; D not certain. This CDR3 is 12 amino acids long. CDR1 and CDR2 from the germline V gene are MNHEY and SVGEGT. V was pared by 6 bases and J by 0 bases, with 5 bases between.

This clonotype was seen at least ten times. The chain employs TRBV29-1 and TRBJ2-5, with no clear D. The V end was cut by 4 bases, the J end by 5 bases, with 14 bases between. The CDR3 covers 13 residues. Germline V lookup: CDR1 SQVTM, CDR2 ANQGSEA. CDR3 protein: CSVATRFGETQYF. In DNA, the CDR3 is TGCAGCGTTGCCACACGATTTGGGGAGACCCAGTACTTC.

The chain recombines TRBV19 with TRBJ2-1; 8 nucleotides match TRBD1. The CDR3 sequence is 13 residues long. The germline CDR1 and CDR2 sequences are LNHDA and SQIVND (reference sequence). The V and J ends lost 10 bases and 5 bases, in that order; junction bases with no gene match: 7. The CDR3 loop is CATVRGQNNEQFF. DNA for the CDR3: TGTGCCACCGTCAGGGGGCAAAACAATGAGCAGTTCTTC. Filled out from reference TRBV19 and TRBJ2-1, the complete variable domain reads DGGITQSPKYLFRKEGQNVTLSCEQNLNHDAMYWYRQDPGQGLRLIYYSQIVNDFQKGDIAEGYSVSREKKESFPLTVTSAQKNPTAFYLCATVRGQNNEQFFGPGTRLTVL.

This chain connects TRBV5-1 to TRBJ2-3; 10 nucleotides align to TRBD2. Germline assignment: CDR1 SGHRS and CDR2 YFSETQ. The V and J ends lost 1 base and 2 bases, in that order; junction bases with no gene match: 4. This CDR3 spans 16 amino acids. Here the CDR3 reads CASSLKLAGPTDTQYF. The DNA of the CDR3 is TGCGCCAGCAGCTTGAAACTAGCGGGACCCACAGATACGCAGTATTTT.

In this sample, this clonotype turned up many times. The chain has TRBV20-1 and TRBJ2-4, with D maybe TRBD1 (6 bases). Trimming stripped 0 bases from V and 1 base from J, with 13 bases between. There are 16 residues in the CDR3. Germline loops: CDR1 DFQATT, CDR2 SNEGSKA (reference sequence). CDR3 in amino acids: CSARETYRVAKNIQYF. For the CDR3, the DNA is TGCAGTGCTAGAGAAACCTACAGGGTGGCCAAAAACATTCAGTACTTC.

This clonotype was counted many times. V usage is TRBV4-1 and J usage is TRBJ1-1; D gene unclear. V lost 0 bases to trimming and J lost 3 bases, with 8 bases between them. CDR1 and CDR2 (germline): MGHRA, YSYEKL. CDR3 size: 14 residues. The CDR3 loop is CASSQDAGYTEAFF. The CDR3, as DNA: TGCGCCAGCAGCCAAGACGCGGGGTACACTGAAGCTTTCTTT.

As DNA, the CDR3 is TGTGCCAGCAGCTTGGTTGAGGGCGGAAAACTGTTTTTT. This encodes CASSLVEGGKLFF. The V and J genes are TRBV5-6 and TRBJ1-4; no reliable D call. CDR3 size: 13 residues. Between the trimmed V and J ends, which lost 0 bases and 10 bases, there was a span of 10 bases. Germline values: CDR1 SGHDT, CDR2 YYEEEE. Supplemented by reference TRBV5-6 and TRBJ1-4, the full variable domain reads DAGVTQSPTHLIKTRGQQVTLRCSPKSGHDTVSWYQQALGQGPQFIFQYYEEEERQRGNFPDRFSGHQFPNYSSELNVNALLLGDSALYLCASSLVEGGKLFFGSGTQLSVL.

The chain recombines TRBV5-4 with TRBJ2-6; perhaps TRBD2 as D (6 bases). V gave up 3 bases and J gave up 0 bases, with 19 bases separating them. The CDR3 spans 19 residues. Germline lookup yields CDR1 SGHNT and CDR2 YYREEE (reference sequence). CDR3 sequence (DNA): TGTGCCAGCAGCTCACTCTATGGGGGGTCCCGCTCTGGGGCCAACGTCCTGACTTTC. The encoded protein is CASSSLYGGSRSGANVLTF.

This clonotype occurred many times. The chain couples TRBV7-2 to TRBJ1-1; perhaps TRBD1 as D (5 bases). Germline CDR1 is SGHTA and CDR2 is FQGNSA. This CDR3 is built from 15 residues. V lost 2 bases to trimming and J lost 1 base, with 11 bases between them. The CDR3, as DNA: TGTGCCAGCAGCTTAACGGCAGGGCAGAACACTGAAGCTTTCTTT. It translates to CASSLTAGQNTEAFF.

In its sample, this clonotype was seen many times. CDR3: CASSQAGSGAKVETQYF. CDR3 DNA sequence: TGTGCCAGCAGCCAAGCCGGTAGCGGAGCGAAGGTGGAGACCCAGTACTTC. The V gene is TRBV3-1, the J gene TRBJ2-5; D might be TRBD2 (6 bases). V lost 1 base, J lost 5 bases, and 20 bases lay in between. The CDR3 covers 17 residues. The V gene's germline CDR1 is LGHDT and CDR2 YNNKEL (reference sequence).